Sequencing of this T cell receptor beta chain was carried out in a study of blood T cell repertoires in COVID-19. Study-wide context: Acute and convalescent COVID-19 specimens originated in the United States, Italy and Spain. PBMCs, B-cell-depleted T cells, or T cells provided the cDNA or gDNA that made up the material.

Seattle researchers signed up patients amid active infection and tracked them longitudinally. Sequencing used immunoSEQ multiplex PCR; TCRdb keeps in-frame clones, though not all of them. The profile covers 80,000 or so clones, with 85% appearing a single time and approximately 10% taken by the ten largest. The material sequenced was peripheral blood. The receptor was derived from a man aged 55 to 70 with COVID-19, enrolled during active disease.

The CDR3 bases are TGTGCCAGCAGCAGGAGGGGGGGGACTAGCGGGATTAGCACAGATACGCAGTATTTT. Residues: CASSRRGGTSGISTDTQYF. The rearrangement joins TRBV7-2 to TRBJ2-3; 13 nucleotides match TRBD2. Germline trimming cut 5 bases from V and 0 bases from J; bases unmatched to any gene: 11. The length of the CDR3 is 19 residues. The germline V gene has CDR1 SGHTA and CDR2 FQGNSA.